These T cell receptor beta chains were read from a single sample in a study of response to subunit inactivated influenza vaccine. TCRdb re-analysed the RT-PCR reads in MiXCR, keeping a single row per CDR3 protein. The sample consists of about 500,000 distinct CDR3 sequences, 16% of them appearing once. Source: CD4+ T cells sorted from PBMCs, taken about 23 months after vaccination. The receptors shown here come from a man aged 45 to 75 who received an inactivated influenza vaccine. Each CDR3 is given without its conserved first and last residue. D genes are given only for firm matches.

TRBD1 | TRBJ2-4 | TRBV6-1 | ASRKGTVGFNIQY
. | TRBJ2-7 | TRBV7-2 | ASSLVRLGVEQY
. | TRBJ2-1 | TRBV15 | ATSRREEQQF
TRBD2 | TRBJ2-4 | TRBV6-2/TRBV6-3 | ASSHPGLEV
. | TRBJ2-3 | TRBV20-1 | SAPPTGVGTDTQY
. | TRBJ2-6 | TRBV7-9 | ASSRSGGSGANVLT
TRBD2 | . | TRBV25-1 | ASSERSGRYEQY
. | TRBJ1-3 | TRBV7-8 | ASSLVQSGNTIY
TRBD2 | TRBJ2-3 | TRBV7-9 | ASTILASLLTDTQY
TRBD2 | TRBJ2-1 | TRBV20-1 | SARDVFVGTSYNEQF
. | TRBJ2-7 | TRBV20-1 | SARGGASSYEQY
TRBD2 | TRBJ2-1 | TRBV7-8 | ASSLAQLAGVSSSYNEQF
. | TRBJ2-7 | TRBV20-1 | SANNLEQY
. | TRBJ1-1 | TRBV29-1 | SVQSGHYNTEAF
TRBD2 | TRBJ2-5 | TRBV5-6 | ASSRSPGTSVGPGETQY
TRBD2 | TRBJ2-1 | TRBV7-2 | ASSLAREAEQF
TRBD1 | TRBJ1-4 | TRBV6-1 | ASSPTGLFEKLF